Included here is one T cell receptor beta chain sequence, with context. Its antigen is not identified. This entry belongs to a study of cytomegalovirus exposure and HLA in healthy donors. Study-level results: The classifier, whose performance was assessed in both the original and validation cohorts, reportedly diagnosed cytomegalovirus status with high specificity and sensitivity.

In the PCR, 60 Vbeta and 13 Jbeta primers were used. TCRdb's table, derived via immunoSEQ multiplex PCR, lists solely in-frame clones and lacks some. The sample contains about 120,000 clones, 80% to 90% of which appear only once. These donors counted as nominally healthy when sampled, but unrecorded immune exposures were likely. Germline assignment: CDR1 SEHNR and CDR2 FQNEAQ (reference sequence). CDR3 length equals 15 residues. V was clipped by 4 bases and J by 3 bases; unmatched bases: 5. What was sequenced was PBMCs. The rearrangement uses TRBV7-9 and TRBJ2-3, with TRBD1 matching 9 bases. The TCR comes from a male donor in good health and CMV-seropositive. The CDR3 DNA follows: TGTGCCAGCAGCTCGGACAGGGGAAGGACAGATACGCAGTATTTT. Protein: CASSSDRGRTDTQYF.